A selection of T cell receptor beta chains follows, all from one sample in a study of blood T cells in healthy people across ages. TCRdb passed the 5' RACE reads through MiXCR, listing each CDR3 protein once. The data hold 1.5 million to 2 million distinct CDR3 sequences, with 25% to 30% observed a single time. Sequenced sample: blood. The receptors were sampled from a woman in her twenties or thirties in good health. CDR3s include the opening cysteine and the closing phenylalanine or tryptophan. Fields, in order: D gene, J gene, clone size, V gene, CDR3 protein, CDR3 DNA. The D gene is left open where the match is weak. Clone sizes are given selectively: once, few, many, or a class where the clone is expanded.

>NA|TRBJ2-5|once|TRBV11-2
CASSLGIADQETQYF
TGTGCCAGCAGCTTAGGTATAGCGGACCAAGAGACCCAGTACTTC
>NA|TRBJ2-7|many|TRBV9
CASSVGVNRADEQYF
TGTGCCAGCAGCGTTGGGGTCAACAGGGCTGACGAGCAGTACTTC
>TRBD1|TRBJ1-2|NA|TRBV3-1
CASSPNPRRTGVFYGYTF
TGTGCCAGCAGCCCCAATCCCCGGCGGACAGGGGTCTTCTATGGCTACACCTTC
>NA|TRBJ2-2|NA|TRBV7-6
CASSPEWDTGELFF
TGTGCCAGCAGCCCAGAATGGGACACCGGGGAGCTGTTTTTT
>NA|TRBJ2-7|NA|TRBV5-1
CASSLRTDSPVYEQYF
TGCGCCAGCAGCCTCCGAACCGACAGTCCCGTTTACGAGCAGTACTTC
>NA|TRBJ2-7|NA|TRBV4-1
CASSQEWTQSYEQYF
TGCGCCAGCAGCCAAGAATGGACACAATCCTACGAGCAGTACTTC
>TRBD1|TRBJ2-7|many|TRBV20-1
CSARTGTGLYEQYF
TGCAGTGCTAGAACCGGGACAGGGCTGTACGAGCAGTACTTC
>TRBD1|TRBJ2-7|many|TRBV6-5
CASSGDRDEQYF
TGTGCCAGCAGTGGGGACAGGGATGAGCAGTACTTC
>TRBD1|TRBJ1-2|NA|TRBV12-3/TRBV12-4
CASRTQGVYGYTF
TGTGCCAGCAGGACCCAGGGGGTCTATGGCTACACCTTC
>NA|TRBJ2-5|few|TRBV27
CVSSFTRTWGAETQYF
TGTGTCAGCAGTTTCACCAGGACATGGGGAGCAGAGACCCAGTACTTC
>TRBD1|TRBJ1-4|few|TRBV7-9
CASSPDRGIGGRNEKLFF
TGTGCCAGCAGCCCGGACAGGGGGATAGGGGGCCGTAATGAAAAACTGTTTTTT
>NA|TRBJ2-5|few|TRBV2
CASSERGDQETQYF
TGTGCCAGCAGTGAAAGGGGGGATCAAGAGACCCAGTACTTC
>NA|TRBJ2-1|NA|TRBV2
CASSEDGTPKNEQFF
TGTGCCAGCAGTGAGGACGGGACACCTAAGAATGAGCAGTTCTTC
>TRBD2|TRBJ2-1|NA|TRBV6-1
CASSDSRGTIDNEQFF
TGTGCCAGCAGTGATAGTCGTGGGACTATAGACAATGAGCAGTTCTTC
>NA|TRBJ2-5|NA|TRBV24-1
CATSEGGQAKQETQYF
TGTGCCACCAGTGAGGGAGGACAGGCTAAGCAAGAGACCCAGTACTTC
>NA|TRBJ2-5|NA|TRBV24-1
CATSDAGTYQETQYF
TGTGCCACCAGTGATGCTGGGACATACCAAGAGACCCAGTACTTC
>TRBD2|TRBJ2-7|NA|TRBV29-1
CSVEDRASGAPYEQYF
TGCAGCGTTGAAGATCGGGCTAGCGGGGCGCCATACGAGCAGTACTTC
>NA|TRBJ2-3|NA|TRBV7-2
CASSLRLGSAITDTQYF
TGTGCCAGCAGCTTACGGCTTGGGTCGGCAATCACAGATACGCAGTATTTT
>TRBD2|TRBJ2-5|many|TRBV5-1
CASTSGAGVQETQYF
TGCGCCAGCACGTCGGGAGCGGGGGTCCAAGAGACCCAGTACTTC
>TRBD1|TRBJ2-7|few|TRBV30
CAWSPPDRGPYEQYF
TGTGCCTGGAGTCCCCCCGACAGGGGACCCTACGAGCAGTACTTC
>TRBD1|TRBJ2-7|NA|TRBV12-3/TRBV12-4
CASATGTGGGEQYF
TGTGCCAGCGCAACCGGGACAGGGGGAGGGGAGCAGTACTTC
>NA|TRBJ2-2|NA|TRBV11-2
CASSEGPLGAGELFF
TGTGCCAGCAGCGAGGGACCGCTAGGGGCCGGGGAGCTGTTTTTT
>TRBD2|TRBJ2-5|NA|TRBV28
CASSLPTGLAGVRETQYF
TGTGCCAGCAGTTTACCAACGGGACTAGCGGGAGTCAGGGAGACCCAGTACTTC
>TRBD2|TRBJ2-1|NA|TRBV12-3/TRBV12-4
CASTLLDGGLYQETQFF
TGTGCCAGCACCCTTCTCGACGGGGGGTTGTACCAAGAGACCCAGTTCTTC
>TRBD1|TRBJ2-1|few|TRBV5-1
CASFGDRALVRQFF
TGCGCCAGCTTCGGGGACAGGGCCTTGGTACGGCAGTTCTTC
>NA|TRBJ2-2|NA|TRBV6-5
CASTNNRPGELFF
TGTGCCAGCACCAATAATCGGCCCGGGGAGCTGTTTTTT
>NA|TRBJ1-2|NA|TRBV9
CASSPYWDGYGYTF
TGTGCCAGCAGCCCATACTGGGACGGCTATGGCTACACCTTC
>NA|TRBJ2-1|NA|TRBV10-3
CAISGGGGGNEQFF
TGTGCCATCAGTGGGGGGGGCGGGGGCAATGAGCAGTTCTTC
>TRBD1|TRBJ2-1|NA|TRBV7-2
CASSSVFARQGYNEQFF
TGTGCCAGCAGCTCAGTTTTTGCCAGACAGGGCTACAATGAGCAGTTCTTC
>NA|TRBJ2-3|few|TRBV6-2/TRBV6-3
CASRLDSWSTDTQYF
TGTGCCAGCCGCCTGGACTCATGGTCCACAGATACGCAGTATTTT
>NA|TRBJ2-3|NA|TRBV14
CACSQSLVRHTQYF
TGTGCCTGCAGCCAGAGCCTAGTACGACATACGCAGTATTTT
>TRBD2|TRBJ2-5|NA|TRBV28
CASTLGLAGMQETQYF
TGTGCCAGCACCTTGGGACTAGCGGGGATGCAAGAGACCCAGTACTTC
>NA|TRBJ1-1|many|TRBV19
CASSTLSSEAFF
TGTGCCAGTAGTACCCTCTCCAGTGAAGCTTTCTTT
>TRBD2|TRBJ2-2|NA|TRBV3-1
CASSRRGLASGELFF
TGTGCCAGCAGCCGACGGGGACTAGCGTCCGGGGAGCTGTTTTTT
>NA|TRBJ2-6|NA|TRBV20-1
CSARDSLGRPGANVLTF
TGCAGTGCTAGAGACTCATTAGGGCGGCCTGGGGCCAACGTCCTGACTTTC
>NA|TRBJ1-2|many|TRBV12-3/TRBV12-4
CASTLVGSGYTF
TGTGCCAGCACCCTCGTCGGCAGTGGCTACACCTTC
>TRBD2|TRBJ2-1|NA|TRBV20-1
CSARRVGEGLNEQFF
TGCAGTGCTAGACGGGTGGGGGAGGGCCTCAATGAGCAGTTCTTC
>NA|TRBJ1-5|NA|TRBV4-1
CASSPVGQYEQPQHF
TGCGCCAGCAGCCCAGTTGGACAGTATGAACAGCCCCAGCATTTT
>TRBD1|TRBJ2-6|NA|TRBV9
CASSEGQDPSSGANVLTF
TGTGCCAGCAGCGAGGGACAGGATCCCAGCTCTGGGGCCAACGTCCTGACTTTC
>TRBD2|TRBJ2-5|NA|TRBV12-3/TRBV12-4
CASTRLAGGPQETQYF
TGTGCCAGCACCAGACTAGCGGGGGGCCCCCAAGAGACCCAGTACTTC
>NA|TRBJ2-7|NA|TRBV2
CASSERQALIPYEQYF
TGTGCCAGCAGTGAAAGGCAAGCCTTGATCCCCTACGAGCAGTACTTC
>NA|TRBJ2-7|NA|TRBV15
CATCRDPLYEQYF
TGTGCCACCTGTAGAGATCCCCTATACGAGCAGTACTTC
>NA|TRBJ2-1|NA|TRBV28
CASIQIWGGPGYNEQFF
TGTGCCAGCATTCAAATTTGGGGGGGCCCCGGGTACAATGAGCAGTTCTTC
>NA|TRBJ2-1|many|TRBV12-3/TRBV12-4
CASSLGTPNNEQFF
TGTGCCAGCAGTTTGGGGACACCCAACAATGAGCAGTTCTTC
>NA|TRBJ2-5|few|TRBV14
CASSQLGLTWETQYF
TGTGCCAGCAGCCAACTAGGACTCACGTGGGAGACCCAGTACTTC
>TRBD1|TRBJ2-7|many|TRBV27
CASSKTGGVYEQYF
TGTGCCAGCAGCAAGACAGGGGGGGTCTACGAGCAGTACTTC
>NA|TRBJ1-1|NA|TRBV5-1
CASSLGFLNTEAFF
TGCGCCAGCAGCTTGGGGTTTCTTAACACTGAAGCTTTCTTT
>NA|TRBJ2-3|NA|TRBV4-3
CASSQDVGASRLPDTQYF
TGCGCCAGCAGCCAAGATGTGGGAGCTAGCAGGTTACCAGATACGCAGTATTTT
>NA|TRBJ2-3|NA|TRBV20-1
CSARDPGGDTDTQYF
TGCAGTGCTAGAGATCCAGGTGGCGACACAGATACGCAGTATTTT
>NA|TRBJ2-5|many|TRBV18
CASSDVGRPETQYF
TGTGCCAGCTCAGACGTTGGCAGACCAGAGACCCAGTACTTC
>NA|TRBJ2-5|few|TRBV2
CASSDMVRTVYQETQYF
TGTGCCAGCAGTGATATGGTCCGGACGGTGTACCAAGAGACCCAGTACTTC
>TRBD1|TRBJ2-1|NA|TRBV20-1
CSAPSGTGDLWNEQFF
TGCAGTGCCCCCTCCGGGACAGGGGATTTATGGAATGAGCAGTTCTTC
>TRBD1|TRBJ1-5|few|TRBV18
CASSQTGGSNQPQHF
TGTGCCAGCTCCCAAACAGGGGGGAGCAATCAGCCCCAGCATTTT
>TRBD1|TRBJ1-5|few|TRBV20-1
CSALDRGSPQHF
TGCAGTGCTTTGGACAGGGGGTCACCCCAGCATTTT
>NA|TRBJ2-5|NA|TRBV25-1
CASSEMGAGETQYF
TGTGCCAGCAGTGAAATGGGGGCAGGAGAGACCCAGTACTTC
>TRBD1|TRBJ2-7|many|TRBV24-1
CATWYVPNRDRDVGAYEQYF
TGTGCCACCTGGTACGTTCCGAACCGGGACAGGGATGTTGGGGCCTACGAGCAGTACTTC